These 11 T cell receptor beta chains share one sample of origin, sequenced in a study of blood T cells in healthy people across ages. A second PCR of about 7 to 12 cycles used a sample-barcoded 5' primer and a J-beta primer mix. Via MiXCR, TCRdb re-called the 5' RACE reads, giving one row per CDR3 protein. The sample yields some 1 million distinct CDR3 sequences, 35% to 55% seen once. Sequencing input: blood. The receptors stem from a woman aged 60-70 years in good health.

The V and J genes are TRBV4-1 and TRBJ2-1; no clear D gene. The germline gives CDR1 MGHRA, CDR2 YSYEKL. V dropped 1 base and J dropped 9 bases, with 13 bases sitting between them. The length of the CDR3 is 14 residues. Written as DNA, the CDR3 is TGCGCCAGCAGCCAAGCAGATGGTAACCTTGAGCAGTTCTTC. Translating gives CASSQADGNLEQFF.

CDR3 sequence reads: CASSQSGSSADTQYF. Here the CDR3 DNA reads TGTGCCAGCAGCCAAAGCGGGAGTTCTGCAGATACGCAGTATTTT. This sequence joins TRBV3-1 and TRBJ2-3, with 8 bases identical to TRBD2. V gave up 2 bases and J gave up 4 bases; unmatched junction bases: 5. Germline loops: CDR1 LGHDT, CDR2 YNNKEL (reference sequence). The CDR3 runs to 15 residues.

There are many counts of this clonotype. This sequence joins TRBV20-1 and TRBJ2-1; 12 nucleotides align to TRBD2. The CDR3 sequence is 16 residues long. Germline CDR1 is DFQATT and CDR2 is SNEGSKA (reference sequence). The J segment lost 0 bases and the V segment lost 6 bases, leaving 6 bases of the junction unmatched. The CDR3 nucleotides are TGCAGTGCCACAACTAGCGGGGGGAGCTCCTACAATGAGCAGTTCTTC. Its protein product is CSATTSGGSSYNEQFF.

This clonotype was detected a few times. This chain joins TRBV27 and TRBJ2-2; a weak D match, TRBD1 (6 bases). The CDR3 is 14 residues long. CDR1 is MNHEY and CDR2 is SMNVEV in the germline V gene (reference sequence). V lost 5 bases, J lost 5 bases, and 12 bases lay in between. CDR3: CASSPYRETGELFF. In DNA form, the CDR3 reads TGTGCCAGCAGTCCCTACAGGGAAACCGGGGAGCTGTTTTTT.

The chain combines TRBV4-1 with TRBJ2-7, with 9 positions matching TRBD2. Unmatched junction bases numbered 11, after V lost 8 bases and J lost 3 bases. CDR1 MGHRA and CDR2 YSYEKL come from the germline V gene. The CDR3 spans 15 residues. CDR3 nucleotide sequence: TGCGCCAGCGGTCCCGGGGGACTAGCTTTCTACGAGCAGTACTTC. Translating gives CASGPGGLAFYEQYF.

This chain uses TRBV19 with TRBJ2-1; 14 bases line up with TRBD2. Per the germline V gene, CDR1 is LNHDA and CDR2 is SQIVND (reference sequence). V shed 6 bases and J 5 bases; nucleotides not matched to a gene: 9. This CDR3 has 17 residues. DNA of the CDR3: TGTGCCAGTAGCCACTGGGGACTAGCGGGGGCCGACAATGAGCAGTTCTTC. Translation: CASSHWGLAGADNEQFF.

The CDR3 reads CASSPRASGTEKLFF. In nucleotides, the CDR3 is TGTGCCAGCAGCCCCCGGGCCTCAGGAACGGAAAAACTGTTTTTT. The chain couples TRBV3-1 to TRBJ1-4; D remains ambiguous. Trimming stripped 4 bases from V and 8 bases from J, with 17 bases between. CDR1 and CDR2 from the germline V gene are LGHDT and YNNKEL (reference sequence). The CDR3 runs 15 residues.

This rearrangement joins TRBV2 to TRBJ2-1, with D hard to call. The V gene's germline CDR1 is SNHLY and CDR2 FYNNEI. The CDR3 loop spans 15 amino acids. The germline V and J ends were trimmed by 8 bases and 6 bases, with 20 bases remaining between them. The CDR3 DNA is TGTGCCAGCCTATATGAAAGGAGATTCGCCAATGAGCAGTTCTTC. Its protein product is CASLYERRFANEQFF.

The chain links TRBV6-5 to TRBJ1-5; no clear D gene. The CDR3 length is 13 residues. V lost 2 bases to trimming and J lost 7 bases, with 9 bases between them. The germline gives CDR1 MNHEY, CDR2 SVGAGI. This CDR3 is CASSYAELQPQHF. CDR3 DNA sequence: TGTGCCAGCAGTTACGCGGAATTGCAGCCCCAGCATTTT.

CDR3 in amino acids: CASSSRTGISTDTQYF. The CDR3, as DNA: TGTGCCAGCAGCTCTCGGACAGGGATTAGCACAGATACGCAGTATTTT. The J gene is TRBJ2-3, the V gene TRBV7-2; 8 positions agree with TRBD1. With V trimmed by 4 bases and J by 0 bases, 6 bases remained unmatched. Germline V gene sequence: CDR1 SGHTA, CDR2 FQGNSA. CDR3 size: 16 residues.

In regard to this clonotype: Because the CDR3's place on the DNA is in doubt, the DNA is left out and the CDR3 is given as listed by TCRdb. The gene calls are TRBV6-1 and TRBJ2-7; the DNA was not used to check the table's D call, TRBD1. The V gene's germline CDR1 is MNHNS and CDR2 SASEGT. The CDR3 numbers 14 amino acids, ends counted. CDR3: CASILDRVRYEQYF.